Presented here are 18 T cell receptor beta chains from one specimen sequenced in a study of post-analysis software for immune sequencing data. Sequencing libraries made from TCR beta cDNA carried unique molecular identifiers. TCRdb used MiXCR to reprocess the PCR reads, holding one entry per CDR3 protein. This table holds fewer than 900,000 distinct CDR3 sequences, 40% to 55% found once. No antigens are known for them. Study outcomes and limitations: Patients showed TRBV5-6, TRBV5-1 and TRBV20-1 among a few TRBV segments more frequent than in controls.

The sequencing sample was made of blood. All receptors derive from a girl aged 10 to 17 with multiple sclerosis.

The chain joins TRBV2 to TRBJ1-1, with 7 positions matching TRBD1. With V trimmed by 6 bases and J by 1 base, 5 bases remained unmatched. CDR1 SNHLY and CDR2 FYNNEI come from the germline V gene. The CDR3 consists of 14 residues. The CDR3 DNA reads TGTGCCAGCAGGCTGGGACAGCCGAACACTGAAGCTTTCTTT. It codes for CASRLGQPNTEAFF.

The chain recombines TRBV6-5 with TRBJ1-4; 7 nucleotides line up with TRBD1. The CDR3 is 16 amino acids. CDR1 is MNHEY and CDR2 is SVGAGI in the germline V gene. After removal of 5 bases from V and 8 bases from J, the junction contained 14 bases not matched to a gene. CDR3 sequence: CASSRMRTGLGEKLFF. As DNA, the CDR3 is TGTGCCAGCAGTCGGATGAGGACAGGTTTGGGAGAAAAACTGTTTTTT.

This clonotype appeared a few times. The V call is TRBV10-2, the J call TRBJ2-1; TRBD1 matches at 11 bases. Germline values: CDR1 WSHSY, CDR2 SAAADI. V was pared by 6 bases and J by 4 bases, with 2 bases of the junction left unmatched. CDR3 length: 14 residues. The CDR3 DNA follows: TGCGCCAGCAGGGGGGACAGGGGGTACAATGAGCAGTTCTTC. Translation: CASRGDRGYNEQFF.

This clonotype showed up just a few times. As DNA, the CDR3 is TGTGCCAGCTGGGGGACTGACTCCTACGAGCAGTACTTC. It codes for CASWGTDSYEQYF. The V call is TRBV2, the J call TRBJ2-7, with a tentative D call TRBD2 (6 bases). This CDR3 spans 13 amino acids. The V end lost 8 bases, the J end lost 0 bases, and 11 bases lay between the germline ends. Per germline, CDR1 SNHLY and CDR2 FYNNEI.

The DNA of the CDR3 is TGCGCCAGCAGCTTGGCCTTCGGTCTAGCGGACAATGAGCAGTTCTTC. It encodes CASSLAFGLADNEQFF. The gene calls are TRBV5-1 and TRBJ2-1; 7 nucleotides agree with TRBD2. Unmatched junction bases numbered 8, after V lost 0 bases and J lost 5 bases. Germline CDR1 and CDR2: SGHRS and YFSETQ. The CDR3 is made up of 16 amino acids. The whole variable domain, remainder taken from reference TRBV5-1 and TRBJ2-1, is KAGVTQTPRYLIKTRGQQVTLSCSPISGHRSVSWYQQTPGQGLQFLFEYFSETQRNKGNFPGRFSGRQFSNSRSEMNVSTLELGDSALYLCASSLAFGLADNEQFFGPGTRLTVL.

The chain recombines TRBV20-1 with TRBJ2-5; D uncertain. From germline, CDR1 is DFQATT and CDR2 SNEGSKA (reference sequence). The germline V and J ends were trimmed by 3 bases and 4 bases, with 15 bases remaining between them. This CDR3 is built from 14 residues. The CDR3 DNA reads as TGCAGTGCTAGTCCCCTAGTAAGAGCAGAGACCCAGTACTTC. It is translated as CSASPLVRAETQYF.

V and J are TRBV27 and TRBJ2-2; 8 bases fit TRBD1. The CDR3 runs 16 residues. Trimming cost V 4 bases and J 2 bases; bases outside gene matches: 6. Germline V gene lookup returns CDR1 MNHEY and CDR2 SMNVEV (reference sequence). The CDR3 loop is CASSSTGGLNTGELFF. The DNA for the CDR3 is TGTGCCAGCAGTTCTACAGGGGGTTTAAACACCGGGGAGCTGTTTTTT.

This clonotype is a singleton in its sample. The rearrangement uses TRBV11-1 and TRBJ2-1; 7 bases line up with TRBD2. Germline CDR1 is SGHAT and CDR2 is FQDESV (reference sequence). After removal of 1 base from V and 6 bases from J, the junction contained 9 bases not matched to a gene. The length of the CDR3 is 16 residues. The DNA for the CDR3 is TGTGCCAGCAGCTTAGTCGGGAGGCCGTCGGGCAATGAGCAGTTCTTC. Its translation: CASSLVGRPSGNEQFF. Full variable domain (missing parts from reference TRBV11-1 and TRBJ2-1): EAEVAQSPRYKITEKSQAVAFWCDPISGHATLYWYRQILGQGPELLVQFQDESVVDDSQLPKDRFSAERLKGVDSTLKIQPAELGDSAMYLCASSLVGRPSGNEQFFGPGTRLTVL.

This clonotype was recorded a few times. This chain joins TRBV19 and TRBJ2-7; 10 bases are shared with TRBD1. CDR3 length: 17 residues. Looked up from germline, CDR1 is LNHDA and CDR2 is SQIVND (reference sequence). V gave up 4 bases and J gave up 6 bases; unmatched junction bases: 15. The CDR3 sequence: CASSKRGGTGDGSEQYF. The CDR3 nucleotides are TGTGCCAGTAGTAAGAGGGGGGGGACAGGGGACGGTAGCGAGCAGTACTTC.

The V gene is TRBV4-3, the J gene TRBJ2-1; 9 nucleotides align to TRBD2. The V gene end was trimmed by 3 bases and the J gene end by 4 bases; junction bases not matched to a gene: 4. The germline V gene has CDR1 LGHNA and CDR2 YSLEER. There are 15 residues in the CDR3. Written as DNA, the CDR3 is TGCGCCAGCAGCCATGCTAGCGGGAAGTACAATGAGCAGTTCTTC. Translation gives CASSHASGKYNEQFF.

About this clonotype: The germline gene is not matched at one end of the junction; a read error may be the cause. The V and J genes are TRBV5-1 and TRBJ1-4; the match to TRBD1 covers 8 bases. From germline, CDR1 is SGHRS and CDR2 YFSETQ. The CDR3 sequence is 16 residues long. The CDR3 DNA sequence: TGCGCCAACAGCTTGGGGTCAGCAGGGGGCAATGAAAAACTGTTTTTT. Translation: CANSLGSAGGNEKLFF.

The rearrangement uses TRBV20-1 and TRBJ2-5, with D uncertain. The CDR3 consists of 15 residues. V was shortened by 2 bases and J by 1 base, with 14 bases between the two germline ends. In germline, CDR1 is DFQATT, CDR2 SNEGSKA (reference sequence). This CDR3 is CSARPLFRRQETQYF. CDR3 nucleotide sequence: TGCAGTGCTAGACCTCTTTTCAGACGCCAAGAGACCCAGTACTTC.

The CDR3 DNA follows: TGTGCCAGCAGCGTCGTAGGGGCCCTCACAGATACGCAGTATTTT. It specifies CASSVVGALTDTQYF. The genes are TRBV9 and TRBJ2-3; D may be TRBD1 (5 bases). V gave up 2 bases and J gave up 2 bases, with 12 bases separating them. The CDR3 is made up of 15 amino acids. CDR1 is SGDLS and CDR2 is YYNGEE in the germline V gene. Full variable domain (missing parts from reference TRBV9 and TRBJ2-3): DSGVTQTPKHLITATGQRVTLRCSPRSGDLSVYWYQQSLDQGLQFLIQYYNGEERAKGNILERFSAQQFPDLHSELNLSSLELGDSALYFCASSVVGALTDTQYFGPGTRLTVL.

The chain employs TRBV5-1 and TRBJ2-1; a possible D gene is TRBD1 (6 bases). Germline V CDR1 and CDR2: SGHRS, YFSETQ. CDR3 length: 16 amino acids. Trimming cost V 0 bases and J 1 base, with 11 bases left between them. CDR3 DNA sequence: TGCGCCAGCAGCTTGGTCCAGGGGATGTCCTACAATGAGCAGTTCTTC. It yields the protein CASSLVQGMSYNEQFF.

This chain connects TRBV12-3 or TRBV12-4 to TRBJ1-2, with 8 bases that match TRBD1. V trimming: 6 bases; J trimming: 5 bases; junction bases outside the gene matches: 8. This CDR3 comprises 14 residues. The CDR3, as DNA: TGTGCCAGCAGCCTTTCTCGGACAGGGTATGGCTACACCTTC. Protein: CASSLSRTGYGYTF.

The V call is TRBV29-1, the J call TRBJ2-5; TRBD2 agrees at 14 bases. The V segment lost 7 bases and the J segment 11 bases; nucleotides outside the gene matches: 24. This CDR3 comprises 18 residues. Germline assignment: CDR1 SQVTM and CDR2 ANQGSEA. The CDR3 reads CSAIGLAGGLLLVNEQYF. The DNA for the CDR3 is TGCAGCGCGATTGGACTAGCGGGAGGTTTATTATTGGTCAATGAGCAGTACTTC.

This clonotype was counted a few times. J is TRBJ2-4 and V is TRBV12-5; D unclear. The CDR3 runs 17 residues. V lost 1 base to trimming and J lost 7 bases, with 20 bases between them. From germline, CDR1 is LGHNT and CDR2 FRNRAP. The CDR3 DNA sequence: TGTGCTAGTGGTTTGGGACCCCCTGGGGTCTTTGGGAACATTCAGTACTTC. It encodes CASGLGPPGVFGNIQYF. Based on the CDR3 plus reference TRBV12-5 and TRBJ2-4, the full variable domain is DARVTQTPRHKVTEMGQEVTMRCQPILGHNTVFWYRQTMMQGLELLAYFRNRAPLDDSGMPKDRFSAEMPDATLATLKIQPSEPRDSAVYFCASGLGPPGVFGNIQYFGAGTRLSVL.

V is TRBV12-3 or TRBV12-4 and J is TRBJ1-2; 7 bases map to TRBD1. Germline trimming cut 7 bases from V and 8 bases from J; bases unmatched to any gene: 10. The CDR3 loop spans 13 amino acids. CDR3 sequence (DNA): TGTGCCAGCAACCCTGGGGGAGGGGGCGGCTACACCTTC. Its protein product is CASNPGGGGGYTF.